Following are 26 T cell receptor beta chains from one sample sequenced in a study of OX40 agonist ivuxolimab in advanced cancers. The data were produced by immunoSEQ multiplex PCR, yet TCRdb's version contains in-frame clones alone and is incomplete. The sample carries some 43,000 clones, 80% to 90% recorded once. Sequenced material: CD4+ or CD8+ T cells sorted from blood, taken in a trial of the OX40 agonist ivuxolimab. These receptors all stem from an adult with an advanced solid tumor such as melanoma, head and neck, liver or kidney cancer.

This chain links TRBV4-2 with TRBJ1-2; no clear D. CDR1 is LGHNA and CDR2 is YNFKEQ in the germline V gene. The length of the CDR3 is 14 residues. The germline V and J ends were trimmed by 4 bases and 3 bases, with 12 bases remaining between them. Written as DNA, the CDR3 is TGTGCCAGCAGCCCCGAGTTGAGGGACTATGGCTACACCTTC. Protein: CASSPELRDYGYTF.

The rearrangement links TRBV7-2 to TRBJ2-3, with D tentatively TRBD1 (6 bases). The CDR3 loop spans 14 amino acids. The ends were cut back, 5 bases at V and 6 bases at J, with 15 bases in the middle. CDR1 and CDR2 from the germline V gene are SGHTA and FQGNSA. This chain's CDR3 is CASSQGTATDTQYF. CDR3 in DNA: TGTGCCAGCAGCCAGGGGACCGCCACTGATACGCAGTATTTT.

The chain joins TRBV7-2 to TRBJ1-4, with D uncertain. Germline CDR1 reads SGHTA; CDR2 reads FQGNSA. V was shortened by 0 bases and J by 11 bases, with 7 bases between the two germline ends. The CDR3 contains 12 residues. The CDR3 here is CASSLATEKLFF. In DNA form, the CDR3 reads TGTGCCAGCAGCTTAGCGACCGAGAAACTGTTTTTT.

This chain connects TRBV10-3 to TRBJ2-7, with TRBD2 identical over 13 bases. Germline V gives CDR1 ENHRY, CDR2 SYGVKD. The CDR3 spans 15 residues. Unmatched junction bases numbered 5, after V lost 5 bases and J lost 4 bases. The CDR3: CAISQGTSGVYEQYF. As DNA, the CDR3 is TGTGCCATCAGTCAGGGGACTAGCGGGGTTTACGAGCAGTACTTC.

This chain connects TRBV19 to TRBJ1-5; 8 positions agree with TRBD1. Germline CDR1 is LNHDA and CDR2 is SQIVND (reference sequence). The CDR3 sequence is 15 residues long. The V segment lost 1 base and the J segment 3 bases; nucleotides outside the gene matches: 2. Written as DNA, the CDR3 is TGTGCCAGTAGTATAGGGACAGGGAACAATCAGCCCCAGCATTTT. Residues: CASSIGTGNNQPQHF.

This clone was recorded once. The genes are TRBV11-2 and TRBJ2-7; D ambiguous. Trimming pared 7 bases from V and 3 bases from J, leaving 7 bases between. In germline, CDR1 is SGHAT, CDR2 FQNNGV. The CDR3 runs 11 residues. The CDR3 DNA reads TGTGCCAGCACCGACATCTACGAGCAGTACTTC. It is translated as CASTDIYEQYF. Looking up the rest from reference TRBV11-2 and TRBJ2-7 gives the full variable domain: EAGVAQSPRYKIIEKRQSVAFWCNPISGHATLYWYQQILGQGPKLLIQFQNNGVVDDSQLPKDRFSAERLKGVDSTLKIQPAKLEDSAVYLCASTDIYEQYFGPGTRLTVT.

DNA of the CDR3: TGTGCCAGTAAGGGGACAATCTCTGGAAACACCATATATTTT. Protein: CASKGTISGNTIYF. This chain uses TRBV18 with TRBJ1-3; a possible D gene is TRBD1 (6 bases). There are 14 residues in the CDR3. CDR1 and CDR2 from the germline V gene are KGHSH and LQKENI. Between the trimmed V and J ends, which lost 9 bases and 0 bases, there was a span of 12 bases.

CDR3 loop: CASSEATGRFVTYEQYF. In DNA form, the CDR3 reads TGTGCCAGCAGTGAAGCGACAGGTAGGTTTGTCACCTACGAGCAGTACTTC. The chain uses TRBV6-1 and TRBJ2-7; D may be TRBD1 (6 bases). Trimming took off 0 bases at V and 2 bases at J, with 17 bases between the two ends. The CDR3 consists of 17 residues. Germline-derived CDR1 and CDR2 are MNHNS and SASEGT.

This chain links TRBV4-3 with TRBJ1-2, with TRBD1 as a possible D gene (6 bases). The CDR3 totals 13 residues. V lost 4 bases and J lost 7, with 13 bases in between. Per the germline V gene, CDR1 is LGHNA and CDR2 is YSLEER. The CDR3 sequence: CASSPGGALGYTF. DNA for the CDR3: TGCGCCAGCAGCCCCGGGGGGGCTCTTGGCTACACCTTC.

Only one count was recorded for this clone. Other DNA sequences from this sample encode an identical CDR3 as well. The V call is TRBV7-8, the J call TRBJ1-2; tentatively, D is TRBD1 (6 bases). This CDR3 region has 16 residues. The V end was cut by 4 bases, the J end by 8 bases, with 23 bases between. From germline, CDR1 is SGHVS and CDR2 FQNEAQ. The DNA of the CDR3 is TGTGCCAGCAGCTCCGGGGGGCAAACCAGCCATAGCGGCTACACCTTC. It specifies CASSSGGQTSHSGYTF.

J is TRBJ1-6 and V is TRBV6-1, with TRBD1 as a possible D gene (5 bases). CDR3 length: 14 residues. The V and J ends lost 7 bases and 7 bases respectively, with 14 bases between them. Germline V gene sequence: CDR1 MNHNS, CDR2 SASEGT. CDR3 loop: CASTLGTENSPLHF. DNA of the CDR3: TGTGCCAGCACCTTAGGGACCGAGAATTCACCCCTCCACTTT.

V and J are TRBV7-9 and TRBJ2-2; the D gene could be TRBD1 or TRBD2 (5 bases each). Trimming cost V 1 base and J 0 bases, with 12 bases left between them. The CDR3 contains 17 residues. Germline loops: CDR1 SEHNR, CDR2 FQNEAQ (reference sequence). The CDR3 DNA follows: TGTGCCAGCAGCTTAGAACCGGGACCAACGAACACCGGGGAGCTGTTTTTT. Its protein product is CASSLEPGPTNTGELFF.

The chain is built from TRBV6-6 and TRBJ1-2; 7 nucleotides match TRBD1. The junction had 15 bases not matched to a gene; V was cut back by 8 bases and J by 6 bases. Germline CDR1 is MNHNY and CDR2 is SVGAGI (reference sequence). CDR3 length: 15 amino acids. In DNA form, the CDR3 reads TGTGCCAGCTCCGCGAGCTATGACAGGGAACATGGCTACACCTTC. Protein: CASSASYDREHGYTF.

The V and J genes are TRBV18 and TRBJ2-2; D unresolved. Trimming cost V 6 bases and J 0 bases, with 14 bases left between them. Germline lookup yields CDR1 KGHSH and CDR2 LQKENI. This CDR3 comprises 16 residues. The CDR3 loop is CASSPRTDANTGELFF. The CDR3 DNA reads as TGTGCCAGCTCCCCAAGGACGGACGCGAACACCGGGGAGCTGTTTTTT.

The rearrangement joins TRBV25-1 to TRBJ1-1, with TRBD1 as a possible D gene (6 bases). V was pared by 2 bases and J by 10 bases, with 17 bases between. The CDR3 contains 14 residues. The germline V gene encodes CDR1 MGHDK and CDR2 SYGVNS. DNA for the CDR3: TGTGCCAGCAGTGAAATAGGGGGTCGGAGGAGAGCTTTCTTT. This gives the protein CASSEIGGRRRAFF.

V usage is TRBV11-3 and J usage is TRBJ1-2, with 10 bases identical to TRBD1. Germline CDR1 reads SGHNT; CDR2 reads YENEEA. This CDR3 contains 17 residues. Trimming cost V 5 bases and J 0 bases; bases outside gene matches: 9. DNA of the CDR3: TGTGCCAGCAGCCCCTGGACAGGGGGACGAGCTAACTATGGCTACACCTTC. Translating it yields CASSPWTGGRANYGYTF.

The V gene is TRBV5-8, the J gene TRBJ2-7; D is perhaps TRBD1 (5 bases). The V gene lost 7 bases and the J gene lost 7 bases, with 24 bases spanning the gap. Germline V gives CDR1 SGHTS, CDR2 YDEGEE. The CDR3 runs to 15 residues. This chain's CDR3 is CASVVVGAPEREQYF. The CDR3, as DNA: TGTGCCAGCGTCGTGGTAGGGGCCCCTGAAAGGGAGCAGTACTTC.

V and J are TRBV9 and TRBJ2-2; TRBD1 might be the D (6 bases). V dropped 5 bases and J dropped 2 bases, with 13 bases sitting between them. CDR1 and CDR2 (germline): SGDLS, YYNGEE. This CDR3 is 15 amino acids long. This chain's CDR3 is CASSPGTHNTGELFF. As DNA, the CDR3 is TGTGCCAGCAGTCCCGGGACACATAACACCGGGGAGCTGTTTTTT.

This clone was seen a handful of times. J is TRBJ1-5 and V is TRBV5-6, with D possibly matching TRBD1 (5 bases). The germline V gene encodes CDR1 SGHDT and CDR2 YYEEEE. The CDR3 consists of 15 residues. V lost 0 bases and J lost 9, with 16 bases in between. The CDR3 loop is CASSLAMQGGGPQHF. The CDR3 coding sequence is TGTGCCAGCAGCTTGGCCATGCAGGGCGGTGGGCCCCAGCATTTT. The whole variable domain, filled in from reference TRBV5-6 and TRBJ1-5, reads DAGVTQSPTHLIKTRGQQVTLRCSPKSGHDTVSWYQQALGQGPQFIFQYYEEEERQRGNFPDRFSGHQFPNYSSELNVNALLLGDSALYLCASSLAMQGGGPQHFGDGTRLSIL.

This rearrangement joins TRBV28 to TRBJ1-5, with D possibly being TRBD1 (6 bases). CDR3 size: 14 residues. Germline V gives CDR1 MDHEN, CDR2 SYDVKM. V was shortened by 10 bases and J by 6 bases, with 19 bases between the two germline ends. CDR3 coding DNA: TGTGCCATTATTGGAGGGGGGGCAGGTCAGCCCCAGCATTTT. Protein sequence: CAIIGGGAGQPQHF.

This clone was observed a single time. The chain recombines TRBV19 with TRBJ1-2; 7 bases map to TRBD1. This CDR3 contains 15 residues. Trimming took 1 base from V and 2 from J; bases not matched to a gene: 4. From germline, CDR1 is LNHDA and CDR2 SQIVND (reference sequence). CDR3 loop: CASSIGGRGNYGYTF. The CDR3 DNA reads as TGTGCCAGTAGTATAGGAGGCAGGGGGAACTATGGCTACACCTTC.

The chain is built from TRBV9 and TRBJ2-1; 15 nucleotides agree with TRBD2. Germline V gene sequence: CDR1 SGDLS, CDR2 YYNGEE. The CDR3 covers 15 residues. V was pared by 3 bases and J by 7 bases, with 2 bases of the junction left unmatched. CDR3 bases: TGTGCCAGCAGCGCGGGACTAGCGGGGGGAAATGAGCAGTTCTTC. Translating gives CASSAGLAGGNEQFF.

J is TRBJ2-1 and V is TRBV29-1, with 7 nucleotides matching TRBD1. From germline, CDR1 is SQVTM and CDR2 ANQGSEA. The CDR3 is 15 amino acids. V was pared by 6 bases and J by 0 bases, with 8 bases of the junction left unmatched. The CDR3: CSVHHRGSSYNEQFF. Written as DNA, the CDR3 is TGCAGCGTCCACCACAGGGGAAGCTCCTACAATGAGCAGTTCTTC.

CDR3 nucleotides: TGCGCCAGCAGCTTGGGCAGCAGCTCCTACGAGCAGTACTTC. This encodes CASSLGSSSYEQYF. The J gene is TRBJ2-7, the V gene TRBV5-1; the D is unclear. The CDR3 runs 14 residues. The germline V gene encodes CDR1 SGHRS and CDR2 YFSETQ. V was clipped by 0 bases and J by 0 bases, with 7 bases between them.

V gene TRBV4-2 combines with J gene TRBJ1-3; 7 nucleotides align to TRBD1. Germline V lookup: CDR1 LGHNA, CDR2 YNFKEQ. V gave up 0 bases and J gave up 0 bases; unmatched junction bases: 8. This CDR3 has 18 amino acids. In DNA, the CDR3 is TGTGCCAGCAGCCAAGATCCCCTGGGACAGCTCTCTGGAAACACCATATATTTT. Protein: CASSQDPLGQLSGNTIYF.

This clone was detected only a few times. The chain carries TRBV29-1 and TRBJ1-1; no reliable D call. The germline CDR1 and CDR2 sequences are SQVTM and ANQGSEA. This CDR3 comprises 11 residues. V was pared by 5 bases and J by 5 bases, with 9 bases between. DNA for the CDR3: TGCAGCGTTCTTTCGGGTACTGAAGCTTTCTTT. This translates into CSVLSGTEAFF.